These T cell receptor beta chains were read from a single sample in a study of T cell responses to AZD1222 COVID-19 vaccine. The assay was immunoSEQ multiplex PCR, and TCRdb's table has in-frame clones only and misses some. The repertoire has about 120,000 clones, just over 85% of them found once; the top ten carry around 20%. This specimen consisted of peripheral blood, obtained on day 0 of MenACWY control vaccination. The receptors come from an adult in good health. Each CDR3 is given with its conserved first and last residue. A D gene is named only where the DNA matches it firmly. Some rows mark clone size as missing; the rest say once, few, many or name a class of expanded clone.

d_call,v_call,clone_size,cdr3_length,j_call,cdr3_aa,cdr3_nt
-,TRBV7-9,-,12,TRBJ1-4,CASRRTDEKLFF,TGTGCCAGCAGACGGACGGATGAAAAACTGTTTTTT
-,TRBV6-5,-,15,TRBJ1-3,CASSWDLRSGNTIYF,TGTGCCAGCAGCTGGGACTTACGCTCTGGAAACACCATATATTTT
-,TRBV7-2,-,16,TRBJ1-3,CASSLPILRSGNTIYF,TGTGCCAGCAGCTTACCCATACTTCGGTCTGGAAACACCATATATTTT
TRBD2,TRBV5-1,-,14,TRBJ2-3,CASSEGLALDTQYF,TGCGCCAGCAGCGAGGGACTAGCTTTGGACACGCAGTATTTT
TRBD1,TRBV24-1,-,16,TRBJ2-2,CATSDRTGSITGELFF,TGTGCCACCAGTGATAGGACAGGGAGTATAACCGGGGAGCTGTTTTTT
TRBD1,TRBV5-1,once,16,TRBJ2-7,CASSADPGTGSSEQYF,TGCGCCAGCAGCGCGGACCCCGGGACAGGGTCCTCCGAGCAGTACTTC
-,TRBV5-1,-,15,TRBJ2-2,CASSFQAGNTGELFF,TGCGCCAGCAGCTTTCAAGCGGGGAACACCGGGGAGCTGTTTTTT
TRBD1,TRBV6-7,-,17,TRBJ2-6,CASRPGTGGGGANVLTF,TGTGCCAGCAGGCCCGGGACAGGGGGCGGTGGGGCCAACGTCCTGACTTTC
-,TRBV28,-,13,TRBJ2-3,CASNPASTDTQYF,TGTGCCAGCAATCCAGCTAGCACAGATACGCAGTATTTT
-,TRBV28,once,14,TRBJ1-2,CASRLGIANYGYTF,TGTGCCAGCAGACTGGGGATCGCTAACTATGGCTACACCTTC
TRBD1,TRBV28,-,13,TRBJ2-7,CASRRQGTYEQYF,TGTGCCAGCAGAAGACAGGGCACCTACGAGCAGTACTTC
TRBD1,TRBV30,-,14,TRBJ1-4,CASSRTGFIEKLFF,TGTGCCTCCTCTAGGACAGGATTTATTGAAAAACTGTTTTTT
TRBD2,TRBV7-3,-,18,TRBJ2-5,CASSRLGALAGGQETQYF,TGTGCCAGCAGCCGTCTGGGGGCGCTAGCGGGAGGTCAAGAGACCCAGTACTTC
TRBD1,TRBV15,-,16,TRBJ1-6,CATSRDRASYNSPLHF,TGTGCCACCAGCAGGGACAGGGCGTCCTATAATTCACCCCTCCACTTT
TRBD1,TRBV4-1,-,16,TRBJ1-2,CASSHPPVGTVKGYTF,TGCGCCAGCAGCCACCCCCCTGTGGGGACAGTAAAAGGCTACACCTTC
-,TRBV12-3/TRBV12-4,-,13,TRBJ2-7,CASSPTEGYEQYF,TGTGCCAGCAGTCCGACCGAAGGATACGAGCAGTACTTC
-,TRBV7-3,-,13,TRBJ2-7,CASSLSAPYEQYF,TGTGCCAGCAGCTTATCGGCCCCCTACGAGCAGTACTTC
TRBD2,TRBV7-3,once,15,TRBJ2-1,CASSRGRVGFNEQFF,TGTGCCAGCAGCCGCGGGAGGGTGGGTTTCAATGAGCAGTTCTTC
TRBD2,TRBV27,once,15,TRBJ2-1,CASRSVGGLKHEQFF,TGTGCCAGCAGATCTGTGGGAGGGCTAAAGCATGAGCAGTTCTTC
-,TRBV10-2,-,13,TRBJ2-1,CASRDIPYNEQFF,TGCGCCAGTCGGGACATCCCTTACAATGAGCAGTTCTTC
TRBD2,TRBV30,-,14,TRBJ2-7,CASTRGGGSYEQYF,TGTGCCTCGACTCGGGGGGGAGGCTCCTACGAGCAGTACTTC
-,TRBV18,once,13,TRBJ1-1,CASSPNQGTEAFF,TGTGCCAGCTCACCGAACCAGGGAACTGAAGCTTTCTTT
-,TRBV6-2/TRBV6-3,few,12,TRBJ1-6,CASSLRYSPLHF,TGTGCCAGCAGCCTTCGGTATTCACCCCTCCACTTT
TRBD1,TRBV19,-,15,TRBJ2-7,CASSLGGTGLLGQYF,TGTGCCAGTAGCCTTGGCGGGACAGGGCTCCTGGGGCAGTACTTC
TRBD2,TRBV7-3,few,16,TRBJ2-2,CASSSASGRNTGELFF,TGTGCCAGCAGCTCTGCTAGCGGGAGAAACACCGGGGAGCTGTTTTTT
TRBD2,TRBV6-5,-,15,TRBJ2-1,CASSQVAGDYNEQFF,TGTGCCAGCAGCCAGGTAGCGGGAGACTACAATGAGCAGTTCTTC
-,TRBV6-5,-,13,TRBJ2-5,CASSYFPGETQYF,TGTGCCAGCAGTTATTTCCCTGGAGAGACCCAGTACTTC
TRBD1,TRBV6-5,-,15,TRBJ2-2,CASSTGTEPTGELFF,TGTGCCAGCAGCACCGGGACAGAACCCACCGGGGAGCTGTTTTTT
TRBD2,TRBV5-6,-,16,TRBJ2-1,CASSLKGTSGGNEQFF,TGTGCCAGCAGCTTGAAGGGGACTAGCGGTGGGAATGAGCAGTTCTTC
-,TRBV7-3,-,17,TRBJ1-1,CASRSIPGTQSRTEAFF,TGTGCCAGCAGATCTATCCCCGGGACACAGAGCCGGACTGAAGCTTTCTTT
-,TRBV28,-,12,TRBJ1-1,CASSLGRTEAFF,TGTGCCAGCAGTTTAGGAAGGACTGAAGCTTTCTTT
TRBD1,TRBV11-3,-,15,TRBJ2-3,CASSLGQGGTDTQYF,TGTGCCAGCAGCTTGGGACAGGGGGGCACAGATACGCAGTATTTT
-,TRBV28,-,13,TRBJ2-7,CASRGDAPYEQYF,TGTGCCAGCAGGGGCGATGCTCCCTACGAGCAGTACTTC
-,TRBV7-9,-,17,TRBJ2-1,CASSGVRGRSWNNEQFF,TGTGCCAGCAGCGGAGTCCGGGGCCGATCTTGGAACAATGAGCAGTTCTTC
-,TRBV10-2,few,15,TRBJ1-5,CASTLSRGGNQPQHF,TGCGCCAGCACGCTGAGCAGGGGCGGCAATCAGCCCCAGCATTTT
-,TRBV28,few,14,TRBJ1-2,CASSLFAGSYGYTF,TGTGCCAGCAGTTTATTCGCCGGAAGCTATGGCTACACCTTC
-,TRBV5-8,-,16,TRBJ1-1,CASSLARVTMNTEAFF,TGTGCCAGCAGCTTGGCGCGGGTCACTATGAACACTGAAGCTTTCTTT